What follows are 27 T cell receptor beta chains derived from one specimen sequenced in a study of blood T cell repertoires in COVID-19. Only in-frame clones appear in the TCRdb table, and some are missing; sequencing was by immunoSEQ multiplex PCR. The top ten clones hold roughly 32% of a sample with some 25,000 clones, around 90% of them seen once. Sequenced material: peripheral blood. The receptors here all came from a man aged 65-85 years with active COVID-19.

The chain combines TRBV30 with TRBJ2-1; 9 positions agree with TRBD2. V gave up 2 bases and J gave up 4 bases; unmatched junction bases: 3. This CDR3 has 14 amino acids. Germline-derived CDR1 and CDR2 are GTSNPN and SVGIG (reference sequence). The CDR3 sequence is CAWSRSGGYNEQFF. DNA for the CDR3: TGTGCCTGGAGTAGGAGCGGGGGGTACAATGAGCAGTTCTTC.

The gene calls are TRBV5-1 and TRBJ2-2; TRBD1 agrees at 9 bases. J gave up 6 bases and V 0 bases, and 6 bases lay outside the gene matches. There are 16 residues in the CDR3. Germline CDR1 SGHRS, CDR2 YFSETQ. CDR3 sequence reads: CASSLAGQGFSGELFF. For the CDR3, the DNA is TGCGCCAGCAGCTTGGCGGGACAGGGCTTTTCCGGGGAGCTGTTTTTT.

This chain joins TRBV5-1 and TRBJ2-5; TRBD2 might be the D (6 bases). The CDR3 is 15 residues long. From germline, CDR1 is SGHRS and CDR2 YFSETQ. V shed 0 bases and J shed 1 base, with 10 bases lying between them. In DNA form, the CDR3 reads TGCGCCAGCAGCTTGGGGAGGGGTCTCCAAGAGACCCAGTACTTC. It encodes CASSLGRGLQETQYF.

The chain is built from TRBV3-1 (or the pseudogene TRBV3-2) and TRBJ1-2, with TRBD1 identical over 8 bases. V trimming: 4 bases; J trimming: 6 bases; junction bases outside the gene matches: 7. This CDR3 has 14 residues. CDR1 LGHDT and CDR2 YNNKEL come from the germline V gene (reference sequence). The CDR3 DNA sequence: TGTGCCAGCAGCCCCGGACAGGGCGTCGATGGCTACACCTTC. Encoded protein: CASSPGQGVDGYTF.

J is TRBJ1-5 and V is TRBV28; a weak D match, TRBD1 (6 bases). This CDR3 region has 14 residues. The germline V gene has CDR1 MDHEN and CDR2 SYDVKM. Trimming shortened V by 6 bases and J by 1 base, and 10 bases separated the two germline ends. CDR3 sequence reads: CASSRRGSNQPQHF. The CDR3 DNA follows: TGTGCCAGCAGCCGCAGGGGAAGCAATCAGCCCCAGCATTTT.

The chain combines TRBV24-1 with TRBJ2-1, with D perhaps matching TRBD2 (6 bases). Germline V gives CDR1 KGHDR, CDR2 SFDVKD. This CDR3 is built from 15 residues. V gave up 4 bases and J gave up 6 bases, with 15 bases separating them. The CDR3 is CATSDPGTGVNEQFF. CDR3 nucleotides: TGTGCCACCAGTGACCCGGGTACGGGGGTCAATGAGCAGTTCTTC.

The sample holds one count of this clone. CDR3 protein: CASSAPGQTNYGYTF. In DNA, the CDR3 is TGTGCCAGTAGCGCTCCGGGACAGACTAACTATGGCTACACCTTC. The chain recombines TRBV19 with TRBJ1-2; 7 bases agree with TRBD1. Per the germline V gene, CDR1 is LNHDA and CDR2 is SQIVND (reference sequence). The J segment lost 0 bases and the V segment lost 6 bases, leaving 7 bases of the junction unmatched. CDR3 length: 15 residues.

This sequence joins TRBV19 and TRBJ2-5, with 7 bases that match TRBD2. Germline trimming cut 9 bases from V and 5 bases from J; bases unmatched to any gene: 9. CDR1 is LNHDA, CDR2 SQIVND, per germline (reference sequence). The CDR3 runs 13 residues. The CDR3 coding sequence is TGTGCCAGCACCGGGAGGCAGAGGGAGACCCAGTACTTC. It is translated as CASTGRQRETQYF. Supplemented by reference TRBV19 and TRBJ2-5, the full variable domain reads DGGITQSPKYLFRKEGQNVTLSCEQNLNHDAMYWYRQDPGQGLRLIYYSQIVNDFQKGDIAEGYSVSREKKESFPLTVTSAQKNPTAFYLCASTGRQRETQYFGPGTRLLVL.

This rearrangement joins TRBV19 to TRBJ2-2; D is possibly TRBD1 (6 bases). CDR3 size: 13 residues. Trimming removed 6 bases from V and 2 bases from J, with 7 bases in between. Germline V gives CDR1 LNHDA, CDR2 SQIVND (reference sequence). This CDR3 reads CASRDRNTGELFF. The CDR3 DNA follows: TGTGCCAGTAGGGACAGAAACACCGGGGAGCTGTTTTTT.

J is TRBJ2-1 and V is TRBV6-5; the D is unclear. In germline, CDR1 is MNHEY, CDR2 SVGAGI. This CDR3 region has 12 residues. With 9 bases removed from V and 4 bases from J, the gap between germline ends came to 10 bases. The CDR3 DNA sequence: TGTGCCAGGGGCAGGCCTTACAATGAGCAGTTCTTC. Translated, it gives CARGRPYNEQFF.

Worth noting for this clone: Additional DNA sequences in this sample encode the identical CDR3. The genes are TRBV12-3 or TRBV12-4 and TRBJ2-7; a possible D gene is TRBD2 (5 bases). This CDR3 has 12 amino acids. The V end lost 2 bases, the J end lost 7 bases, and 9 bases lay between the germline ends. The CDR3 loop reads CASSLRSGEQYF. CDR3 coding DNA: TGTGCCAGCAGTTTAAGATCGGGGGAGCAGTACTTC.

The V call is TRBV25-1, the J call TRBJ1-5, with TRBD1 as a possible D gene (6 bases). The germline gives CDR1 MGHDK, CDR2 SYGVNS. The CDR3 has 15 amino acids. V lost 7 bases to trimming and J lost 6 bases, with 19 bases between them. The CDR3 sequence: CASTAGAVIGQPQHF. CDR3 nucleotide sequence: TGTGCCAGCACTGCGGGGGCAGTGATCGGTCAGCCCCAGCATTTT.

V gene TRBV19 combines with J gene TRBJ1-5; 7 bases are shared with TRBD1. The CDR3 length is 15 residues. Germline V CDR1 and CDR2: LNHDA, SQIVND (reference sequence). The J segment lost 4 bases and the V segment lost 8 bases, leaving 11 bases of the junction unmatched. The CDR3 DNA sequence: TGTGCCAGTCTTCGAACAGGGGACTGGAATCAGCCCCAGCATTTT. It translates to CASLRTGDWNQPQHF.

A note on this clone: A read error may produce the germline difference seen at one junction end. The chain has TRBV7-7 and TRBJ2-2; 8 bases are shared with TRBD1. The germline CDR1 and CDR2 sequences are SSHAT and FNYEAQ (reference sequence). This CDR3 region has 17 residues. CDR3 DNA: TGTGCTAGCAGCTTAACCACCGGGACAGGGAACACCGGGGAGCTGTTTTTT. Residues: CASSLTTGTGNTGELFF.

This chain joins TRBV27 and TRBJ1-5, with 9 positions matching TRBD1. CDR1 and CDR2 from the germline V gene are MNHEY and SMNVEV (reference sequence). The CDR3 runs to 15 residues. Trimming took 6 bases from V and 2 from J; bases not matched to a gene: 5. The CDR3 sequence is CASRPDRGGNQPQHF. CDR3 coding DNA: TGTGCCAGCAGACCGGACAGGGGCGGCAATCAGCCCCAGCATTTT.

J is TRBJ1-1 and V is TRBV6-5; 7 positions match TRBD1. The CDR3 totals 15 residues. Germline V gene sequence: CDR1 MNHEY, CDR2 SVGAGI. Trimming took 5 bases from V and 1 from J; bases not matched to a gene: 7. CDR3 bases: TGTGCCAGCAGTCCCGGGACAGAAACGAACACTGAAGCTTTCTTT. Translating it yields CASSPGTETNTEAFF.

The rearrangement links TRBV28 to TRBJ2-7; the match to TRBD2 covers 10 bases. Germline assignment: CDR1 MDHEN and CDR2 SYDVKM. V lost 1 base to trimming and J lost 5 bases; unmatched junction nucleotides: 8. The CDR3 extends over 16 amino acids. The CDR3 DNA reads TGTGCCAGCAGTTTATTTATTAGCGGGAGGTCGAACGAGCAGTACTTC. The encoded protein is CASSLFISGRSNEQYF.

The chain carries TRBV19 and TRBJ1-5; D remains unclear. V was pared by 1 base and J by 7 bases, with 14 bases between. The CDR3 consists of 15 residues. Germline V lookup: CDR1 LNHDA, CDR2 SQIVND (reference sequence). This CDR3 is CASSIAGGKGQPQHF. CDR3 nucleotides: TGTGCCAGTAGTATAGCAGGAGGGAAGGGACAGCCCCAGCATTTT.

This CDR3 is CASTVQGPTGELFF. The CDR3 DNA reads TGTGCCAGCACGGTACAGGGGCCCACCGGGGAGCTGTTTTTT. V is TRBV2 and J is TRBJ2-2, with 7 bases fitting TRBD1. V lost 7 bases, J lost 4 bases, and 6 bases stayed unmatched. The germline CDR1 and CDR2 sequences are SNHLY and FYNNEI. The CDR3 spans 14 residues.

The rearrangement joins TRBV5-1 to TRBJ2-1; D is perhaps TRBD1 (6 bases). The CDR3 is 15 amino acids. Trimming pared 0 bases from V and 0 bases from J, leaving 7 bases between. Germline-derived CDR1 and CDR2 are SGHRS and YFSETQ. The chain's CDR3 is CASSLEGHSYNEQFF. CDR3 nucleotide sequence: TGCGCCAGCAGCTTGGAGGGACACTCCTACAATGAGCAGTTCTTC.

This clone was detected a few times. The CDR3, as DNA: TGTGCCAGCAGTTTATCTGCAGGGATGGGACAGCCCCAGCATTTT. Translation gives CASSLSAGMGQPQHF. The chain carries TRBV28 and TRBJ1-5, with a weak D call TRBD1 (5 bases). Trimming took 1 base from V and 7 from J, leaving 14 bases between them. Looked up from germline, CDR1 is MDHEN and CDR2 is SYDVKM. The CDR3 is made up of 15 amino acids.

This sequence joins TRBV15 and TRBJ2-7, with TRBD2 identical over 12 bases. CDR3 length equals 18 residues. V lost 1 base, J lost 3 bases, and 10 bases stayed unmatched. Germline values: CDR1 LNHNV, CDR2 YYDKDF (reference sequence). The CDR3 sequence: CATSRGNILAGGHYEQYF. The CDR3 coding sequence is TGTGCCACCAGCAGAGGGAACATACTAGCGGGGGGCCACTACGAGCAGTACTTC. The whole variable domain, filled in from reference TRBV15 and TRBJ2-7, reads DAMVIQNPRYQVTQFGKPVTLSCSQTLNHNVMYWYQQKSSQAPKLLFHYYDKDFNNEADTPDNFQSRRPNTSFCFLDIRSPGLGDTAMYLCATSRGNILAGGHYEQYFGPGTRLTVT.

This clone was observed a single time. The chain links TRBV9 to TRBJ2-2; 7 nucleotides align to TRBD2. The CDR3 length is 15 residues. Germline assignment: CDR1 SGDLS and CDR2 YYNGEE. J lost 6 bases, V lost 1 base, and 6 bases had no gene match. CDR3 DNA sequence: TGTGCCAGCAGCGTACTAGCGGCGTCCCCCGGGGAGCTGTTTTTT. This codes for CASSVLAASPGELFF.

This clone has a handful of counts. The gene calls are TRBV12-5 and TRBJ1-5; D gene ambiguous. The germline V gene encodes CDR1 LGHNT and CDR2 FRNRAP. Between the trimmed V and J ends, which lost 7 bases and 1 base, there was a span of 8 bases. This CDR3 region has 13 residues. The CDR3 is CASASSSNQPQHF. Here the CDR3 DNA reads TGTGCTAGTGCCTCCTCGAGCAATCAGCCCCAGCATTTT.

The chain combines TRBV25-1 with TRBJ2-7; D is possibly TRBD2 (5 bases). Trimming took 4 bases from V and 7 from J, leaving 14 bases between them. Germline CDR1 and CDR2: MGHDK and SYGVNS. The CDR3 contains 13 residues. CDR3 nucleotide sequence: TGTGCCAGCAGTGCGACACTACGCGGGGAGCAGTACTTC. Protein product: CASSATLRGEQYF.

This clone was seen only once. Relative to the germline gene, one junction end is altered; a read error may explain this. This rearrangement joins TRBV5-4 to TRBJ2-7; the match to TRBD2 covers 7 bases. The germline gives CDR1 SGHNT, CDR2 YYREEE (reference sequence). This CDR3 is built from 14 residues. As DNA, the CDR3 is TGTGCCAGCAGCTTTGGCGGGAGCTCCCACGAGCAGTACTTC. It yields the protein CASSFGGSSHEQYF.

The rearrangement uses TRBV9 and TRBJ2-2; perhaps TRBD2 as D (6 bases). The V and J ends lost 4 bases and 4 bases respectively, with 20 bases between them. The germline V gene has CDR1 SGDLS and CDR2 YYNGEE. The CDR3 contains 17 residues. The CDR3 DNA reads TGTGCCAGCAGCCCCCGGTGGGGGGTCGGGAGCACCGGGGAGCTGTTTTTT. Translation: CASSPRWGVGSTGELFF.